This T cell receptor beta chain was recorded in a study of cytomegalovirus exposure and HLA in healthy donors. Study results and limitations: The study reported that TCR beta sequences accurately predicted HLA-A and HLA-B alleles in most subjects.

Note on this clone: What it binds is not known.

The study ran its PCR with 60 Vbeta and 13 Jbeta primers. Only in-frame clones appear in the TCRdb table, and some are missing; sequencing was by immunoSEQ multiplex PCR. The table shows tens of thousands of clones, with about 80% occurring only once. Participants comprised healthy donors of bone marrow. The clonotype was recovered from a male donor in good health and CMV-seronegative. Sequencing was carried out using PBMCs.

CDR3: CASSFRGQSYNEQFF. DNA of the CDR3: TGTGCCAGCAGCTTTAGGGGGCAGAGCTACAATGAGCAGTTCTTC. The chain uses TRBV11-1 and TRBJ2-1, with TRBD1 matching over 7 bases. J gave up 3 bases and V 3 bases, and 5 bases lay outside the gene matches. The CDR3 spans 15 residues. CDR1 is SGHAT, CDR2 FQDESV, per germline (reference sequence).